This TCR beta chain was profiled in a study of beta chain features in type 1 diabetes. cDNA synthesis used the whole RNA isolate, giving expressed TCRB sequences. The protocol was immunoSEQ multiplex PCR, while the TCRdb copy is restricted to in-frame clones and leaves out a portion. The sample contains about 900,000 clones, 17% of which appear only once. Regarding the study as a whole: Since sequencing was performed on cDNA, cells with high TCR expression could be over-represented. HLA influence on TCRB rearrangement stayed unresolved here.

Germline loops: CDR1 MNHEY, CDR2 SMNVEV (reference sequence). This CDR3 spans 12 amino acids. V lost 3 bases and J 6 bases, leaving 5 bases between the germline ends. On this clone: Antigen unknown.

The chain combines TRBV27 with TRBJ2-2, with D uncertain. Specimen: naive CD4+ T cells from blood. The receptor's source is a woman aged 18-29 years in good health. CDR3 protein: CASSFGSGELFF. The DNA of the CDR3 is TGTGCCAGCAGTTTTGGGTCCGGGGAGCTGTTTTTT.